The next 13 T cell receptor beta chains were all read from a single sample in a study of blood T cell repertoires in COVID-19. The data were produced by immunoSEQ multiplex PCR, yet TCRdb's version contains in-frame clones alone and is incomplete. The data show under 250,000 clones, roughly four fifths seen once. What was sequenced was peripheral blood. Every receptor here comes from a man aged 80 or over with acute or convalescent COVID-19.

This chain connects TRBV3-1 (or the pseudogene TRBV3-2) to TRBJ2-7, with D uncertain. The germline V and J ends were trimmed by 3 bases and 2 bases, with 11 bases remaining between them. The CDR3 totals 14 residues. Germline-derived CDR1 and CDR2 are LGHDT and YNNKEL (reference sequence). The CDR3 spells CASSHIDGAYEQYF. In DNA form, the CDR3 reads TGTGCCAGCAGCCACATAGACGGAGCCTACGAGCAGTACTTC.

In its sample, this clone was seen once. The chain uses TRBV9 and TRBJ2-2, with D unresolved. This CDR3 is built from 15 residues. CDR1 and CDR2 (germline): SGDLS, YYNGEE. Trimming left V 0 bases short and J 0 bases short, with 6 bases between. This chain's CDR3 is CASSVGVANTGELFF. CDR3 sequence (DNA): TGTGCCAGCAGCGTAGGCGTTGCGAACACCGGGGAGCTGTTTTTT.

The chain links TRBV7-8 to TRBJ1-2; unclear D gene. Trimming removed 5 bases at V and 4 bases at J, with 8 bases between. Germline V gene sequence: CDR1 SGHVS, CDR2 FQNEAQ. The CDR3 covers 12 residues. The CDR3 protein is CASSAGAYGYTF. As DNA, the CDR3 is TGTGCCAGCAGCGCCGGAGCCTATGGCTACACCTTC.

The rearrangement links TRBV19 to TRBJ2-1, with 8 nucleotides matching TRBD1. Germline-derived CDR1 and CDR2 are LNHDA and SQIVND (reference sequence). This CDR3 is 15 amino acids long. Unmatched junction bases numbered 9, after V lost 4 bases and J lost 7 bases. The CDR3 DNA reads TGTGCCAGTAGTAGCGGACAGGGCGTGCAGAATGAGCAGTTCTTC. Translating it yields CASSSGQGVQNEQFF.

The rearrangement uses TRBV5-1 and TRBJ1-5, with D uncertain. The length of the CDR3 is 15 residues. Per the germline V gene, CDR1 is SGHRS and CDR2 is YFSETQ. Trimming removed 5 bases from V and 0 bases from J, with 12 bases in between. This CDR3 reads CASRAGLYSNQPQHF. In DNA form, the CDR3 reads TGCGCCAGCAGGGCAGGCCTGTATAGCAATCAGCCCCAGCATTTT.

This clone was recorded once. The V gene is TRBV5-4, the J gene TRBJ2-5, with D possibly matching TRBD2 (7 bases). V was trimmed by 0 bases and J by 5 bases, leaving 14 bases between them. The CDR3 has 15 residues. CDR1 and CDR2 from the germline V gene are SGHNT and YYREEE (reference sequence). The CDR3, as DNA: TGTGCCAGCAGCTTGGAAGGGGGGGGAATGGAGACCCAGTACTTC. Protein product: CASSLEGGGMETQYF.

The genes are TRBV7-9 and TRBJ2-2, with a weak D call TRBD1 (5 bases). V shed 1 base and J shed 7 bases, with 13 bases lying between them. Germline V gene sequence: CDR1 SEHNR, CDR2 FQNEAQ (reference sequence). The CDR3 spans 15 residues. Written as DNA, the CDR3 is TGTGCCAGCAGCTTAGGCCCAGGGCGAATCGGGGAGCTGTTTTTT. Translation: CASSLGPGRIGELFF.

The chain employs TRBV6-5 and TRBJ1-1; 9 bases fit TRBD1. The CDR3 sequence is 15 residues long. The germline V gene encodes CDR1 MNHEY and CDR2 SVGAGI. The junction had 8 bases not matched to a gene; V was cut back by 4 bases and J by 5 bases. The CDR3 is CASSWRGQGKTEAFF. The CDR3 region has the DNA TGTGCCAGCAGTTGGCGCGGACAGGGGAAAACTGAAGCTTTCTTT.

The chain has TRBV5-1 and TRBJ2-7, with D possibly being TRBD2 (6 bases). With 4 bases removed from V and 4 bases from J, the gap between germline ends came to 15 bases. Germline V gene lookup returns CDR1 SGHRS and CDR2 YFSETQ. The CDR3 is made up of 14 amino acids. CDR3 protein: CASSPEGSRYEQYF. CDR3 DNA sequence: TGCGCCAGCAGCCCGGAGGGTAGCCGTTACGAGCAGTACTTC.

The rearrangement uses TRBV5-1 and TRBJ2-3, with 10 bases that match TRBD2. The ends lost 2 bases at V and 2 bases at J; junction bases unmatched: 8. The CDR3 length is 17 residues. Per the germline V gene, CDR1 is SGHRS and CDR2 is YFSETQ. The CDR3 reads CASSFKASGGSTDTQYF. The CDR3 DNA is TGCGCCAGCAGCTTTAAGGCTAGCGGGGGATCCACAGATACGCAGTATTTT.

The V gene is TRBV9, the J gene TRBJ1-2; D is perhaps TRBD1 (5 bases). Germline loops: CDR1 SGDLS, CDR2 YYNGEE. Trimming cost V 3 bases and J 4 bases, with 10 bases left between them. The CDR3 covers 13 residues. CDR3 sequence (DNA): TGTGCCAGCAGCGAAGGGGATACCTATGGCTACACCTTC. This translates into CASSEGDTYGYTF.

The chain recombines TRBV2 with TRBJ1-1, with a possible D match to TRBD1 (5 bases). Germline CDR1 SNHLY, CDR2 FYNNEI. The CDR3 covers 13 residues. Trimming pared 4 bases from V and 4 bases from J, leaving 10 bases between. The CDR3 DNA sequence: TGTGCCAGCAGTGGGGAGGGGCTCACTGAAGCTTTCTTT. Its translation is CASSGEGLTEAFF.

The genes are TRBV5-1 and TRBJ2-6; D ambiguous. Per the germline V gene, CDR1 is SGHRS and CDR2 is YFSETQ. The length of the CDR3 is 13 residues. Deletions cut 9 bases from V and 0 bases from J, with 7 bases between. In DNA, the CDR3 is TGCGCCACCCAGTCCTCTGGGGCCAACGTCCTGACTTTC. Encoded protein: CATQSSGANVLTF.